This T cell receptor (beta chain) appears in the sequencing data of a study of neoadjuvant anti-PD-1 for oral cavity cancer. Data came from immunoSEQ multiplex PCR; TCRdb stores just in-frame clones and leaves some out. The top ten hold 2.9% of the sample, which has about 14,000 clones, just under 75% seen once. V shed 1 base and J 1 base; nucleotides not matched to a gene: 3. The CDR3 has 16 residues. Germline loops: CDR1 SQVTM, CDR2 ANQGSEA. Time point here: after neoadjuvant nivolumab, at surgical resection. The chain employs TRBV29-1 and TRBJ2-2; 10 bases map to TRBD1. The sample here was PBMCs, taken after nivolumab (anti-PD-1) treatment. This receptor was obtained from a person between 35 and 79 years old with oral cavity squamous cell carcinoma. CDR3 loop: CSVEGGQGQNTGELFF. The CDR3 DNA reads as TGCAGCGTTGAAGGGGGACAGGGGCAGAACACCGGGGAGCTGTTTTTT.